This TCR beta chain was sequenced during a study of blood T cell repertoires in COVID-19 (dated by TCRdb to about 2020). The study in broad terms: Samples from collaborators originated in the United States, Italy and Spain and spanned both the acute and convalescent phases of COVID-19. The samples were drawn from the first 160 participants of the ongoing ImmuneRACE study and from 1,254 subjects provided by 6 global collaborators. Nearly every sample came with metadata listing a de-identified subject ID, COVID-19 status, age in years and sex. A freely available public database, intended as a resource for researchers studying the immune response to SARS-CoV-2, is where the repertoires were released. Deeply sampled blood TCRbeta repertoires from subjects exposed to, actively infected with, or recovered from COVID-19 were included in the dataset. Where HLA class I and class II types were available, the types were taken from metadata supplied by the sample provider, not from assay-based typing. The material from the prospective study consisted of cDNA or gDNA derived from T cells, B-cell-depleted T cells, or PBMCs.

Results the study describes overall, beyond this receptor: The quantity of clinical and demographic metadata differed by source and by participant and was supplied without curation.

The immunoSEQ Assay, a bias-controlled multiplex PCR, was used to amplify TCRbeta CDR3 regions from genomic DNA. The published analysis was carried out like this. Nucleated cell counts per sample were estimated from amplification of reference gene primers within the assay. Sequence reads were collapsed and filtered to measure the absolute abundance of every unique TCRbeta CDR3 rearrangement. For each sample, productive Simpson clonality was calculated as the square root of Simpson's diversity index across productive rearrangements. TCRdb holds this immuneACCESS table with in-frame rearrangements only. Some clones are missing; in checked studies, unresolved V genes explain under half, and the rest has no known cause. D and trimming come from the DNA, and the V and J calls and clone size come from that table. This sample comprises some 400,000 clones, 81% of them detected only once. The top ten clones comprise approximately 1% of the sample.

Each collaborating institution followed its own protocols to collect whole blood in K2EDTA tubes. For TCRbeta analysis, collaborators shipped samples in one of three forms: frozen whole blood, isolated PBMCs, or DNA extracted from either of those sample types. With respect to this clone: What antigen it recognizes has not been identified. Base qualities are not provided; no much larger clone lies one nucleotide away.

At the junction V is shortened by 2 bases and J by 1 base, with 5 bases in between. From the germline V gene (reference sequence), CDR1 is SGHNT and CDR2 is YYREEE. Counted from cysteine to phenylalanine, this CDR3 has 13 amino acids. Only CDR3 DNA is held: 39 bases, read in frame from base 1. The rearrangement joined TRBV5-4 to TRBJ2-3, with no confident D gene call. This clonotype originated in a human donor with acute or convalescent COVID-19. The donor label of this sample is uncertain. Material: peripheral blood. The base sequence is TGTGCCAGCAGCTTACGGGGCACAGATACGCAGTATTTT. Translated, it gives CASSLRGTDTQYF.